This T cell receptor (delta chain) emerged from a study of gamma-delta T cells after stem cell transplantation. This clone has at least ten counts. The same CDR3 is also encoded by other DNA sequences in this sample. TCRdb used CATT to re-call clones from the RT-PCR reads. Among some 10,000 delta-chain clones listed, 1.3% were seen once. V lost 0 bases, J lost 0 bases, and 16 bases lay in between. From germline, CDR1 is GEAIGNYY and CDR2 EKD. The CDR3 extends over 17 amino acids. Sequencing used gamma-delta T cells. The chain is built from TRDV2 and TRDJ1; the D is unclear. The TCR was taken from a human donor. It is not recorded whose cells these are; they may come from a transplant donor. This CDR3 is CACDTVSGSPHTDKLIF. The CDR3 nucleotides read TGTGCCTGTGACACCGTGTCGGGAAGCCCTCACACCGATAAACTCATCTTT.